One and the same sample provided the 31 T cell receptor beta chains below, sequenced in a study of cytomegalovirus exposure and HLA in healthy donors. The study ran its PCR with 60 Vbeta and 13 Jbeta primers. The repertoire was sequenced with immunoSEQ multiplex PCR; TCRdb's copy has only in-frame clones and lacks some. The sample carries roughly 140,000 clones, more than 75% recorded once. Sequencing was carried out using PBMCs. The source of these receptors is a man aged 18 to 29 in good health and CMV-seronegative.

The chain joins TRBV7-3 to TRBJ2-7, with 10 bases aligning to TRBD2. Germline assignment: CDR1 SGHTA and CDR2 FQGTGA. V was clipped by 5 bases and J by 6 bases; unmatched bases: 10. The CDR3 is 15 amino acids. The CDR3 spells CASSPGASGSSEQYF. Here the CDR3 DNA reads TGTGCCAGCAGCCCCGGGGCTAGCGGGAGTTCCGAGCAGTACTTC.

The chain uses TRBV7-9 and TRBJ2-1; possibly TRBD1 for D (5 bases). V was clipped by 5 bases and J by 2 bases, with 16 bases between them. The CDR3 has 16 residues. CDR1 SEHNR and CDR2 FQNEAQ come from the germline V gene (reference sequence). The CDR3: CASSPNIDRAYNEQFF. DNA of the CDR3: TGTGCCAGCAGCCCGAATATTGACAGAGCCTACAATGAGCAGTTCTTC. Drawing the rest from reference TRBV7-9 and TRBJ2-1, the complete variable domain is DTGVSQNPRHKITKRGQNVTFRCDPISEHNRLYWYRQTLGQGPEFLTYFQNEAQLEKSRLLSDRFSAERPKGSFSTLEIQRTEQGDSAMYLCASSPNIDRAYNEQFFGPGTRLTVL.

This chain links TRBV23-1 with TRBJ1-5, with D tentatively TRBD1 (5 bases). TRBV23-1 counts as an open reading frame of uncertain function. V lost 0 bases and J 3 bases, leaving 15 bases between the germline ends. This CDR3 is built from 17 residues. DNA for the CDR3: TGCGCCAGCAGTCAATCAGCCAGGGAGGGTTACAATCAGCCCCAGCATTTT. Amino acids: CASSQSAREGYNQPQHF.

The chain is built from TRBV5-1 and TRBJ2-1, with 10 bases aligning to TRBD1. The J segment lost 0 bases and the V segment lost 3 bases, leaving 12 bases of the junction unmatched. This CDR3 contains 19 residues. Germline V gives CDR1 SGHRS, CDR2 YFSETQ. The CDR3 DNA reads as TGCGCCAGCAGCTCGGGACAGGGGTCCTTGATGAGCTCCTACAATGAGCAGTTCTTC. Its translation is CASSSGQGSLMSSYNEQFF.

The chain uses TRBV5-1 and TRBJ2-7, with 9 bases lining up with TRBD1. The CDR3 loop spans 15 amino acids. V shed 0 bases and J 4 bases; nucleotides not matched to a gene: 5. Germline V CDR1 and CDR2: SGHRS, YFSETQ. CDR3 residues: CASSLARTGVYEQYF. In nucleotides, the CDR3 is TGCGCCAGCAGCTTGGCTAGGACAGGGGTTTACGAGCAGTACTTC. Using reference TRBV5-1 and TRBJ2-7 for the parts outside the CDR3, the full variable domain is KAGVTQTPRYLIKTRGQQVTLSCSPISGHRSVSWYQQTPGQGLQFLFEYFSETQRNKGNFPGRFSGRQFSNSRSEMNVSTLELGDSALYLCASSLARTGVYEQYFGPGTRLTVT.

The rearrangement uses TRBV7-7 and TRBJ2-5, with 8 bases aligning to TRBD1. Germline loops: CDR1 SSHAT, CDR2 FNYEAQ (reference sequence). With 3 bases clipped from V and 3 bases from J, the junction kept 0 bases outside the gene matches. The CDR3 is made up of 13 amino acids. The CDR3 here is CASSLDREETQYF. The CDR3 bases are TGTGCCAGCAGCTTGGACAGGGAAGAGACCCAGTACTTC.

The chain uses TRBV6-5 and TRBJ2-5; 8 bases fit TRBD1. Germline V gene lookup returns CDR1 MNHEY and CDR2 SVGAGI. The CDR3 loop spans 14 amino acids. V was pared by 6 bases and J by 6 bases, with 9 bases of the junction left unmatched. The DNA of the CDR3 is TGTGCCAGCAGAAAAGACAGGGGTCGGCAGACCCAGTACTTC. It codes for CASRKDRGRQTQYF.

V gene TRBV27 combines with J gene TRBJ1-5; tentative D call: TRBD1 (6 bases). The V and J ends lost 4 bases and 0 bases respectively, with 13 bases between them. This CDR3 comprises 16 residues. CDR1 is MNHEY and CDR2 is SMNVEV in the germline V gene (reference sequence). The CDR3 DNA follows: TGTGCCAGCAGTTCACTACAGGGCTTTAGCAATCAGCCCCAGCATTTT. Protein product: CASSSLQGFSNQPQHF.

J is TRBJ1-2 and V is TRBV9; 8 positions agree with TRBD1. The CDR3 sequence is 14 residues long. The germline V gene has CDR1 SGDLS and CDR2 YYNGEE. Trimming took 4 bases from V and 4 from J; bases not matched to a gene: 6. The CDR3 protein is CASSQGASPYGYTF. DNA for the CDR3: TGTGCCAGCAGCCAGGGGGCCTCCCCCTATGGCTACACCTTC.

This sequence joins TRBV2 and TRBJ2-3, with D tentatively TRBD2 (5 bases). This CDR3 is built from 16 residues. Per germline, CDR1 SNHLY and CDR2 FYNNEI. V lost 4 bases and J 4 bases, leaving 18 bases between the germline ends. In nucleotides, the CDR3 is TGTGCCAGCAGTGGGGCGGGTGGGTCAAGAGCAGATACGCAGTATTTT. It codes for CASSGAGGSRADTQYF.

The CDR3 DNA is TGTGCCAGCAGTGAGGACAGAAATCAGCCCCAGCATTTT. Translated: CASSEDRNQPQHF. The chain carries TRBV2 and TRBJ1-5; D possibly corresponds to TRBD1 (6 bases). The CDR3 is 13 residues long. V lost 3 bases and J 4 bases, leaving 7 bases between the germline ends. Germline V gene lookup returns CDR1 SNHLY and CDR2 FYNNEI.

The rearrangement uses TRBV30 and TRBJ2-5, with TRBD2 matching 9 bases. The CDR3 spans 14 residues. With V trimmed by 2 bases and J by 3 bases, 4 bases remained unmatched. Germline-derived CDR1 and CDR2 are GTSNPN and SVGIG (reference sequence). As DNA, the CDR3 is TGTGCCTGGAGTAGCGGGAGGAGGGAAGAGACCCAGTACTTC. This codes for CAWSSGRREETQYF.

The chain links TRBV6-1 to TRBJ1-1, with D hard to call. V lost 3 bases and J 8 bases, leaving 16 bases between the germline ends. Germline V gene data show CDR1 as MNHNS and CDR2 as SASEGT. This CDR3 has 14 amino acids. The CDR3 nucleotides read TGTGCCAGCAGTGAGCATTGGGTCGGGTTAGAAGCTTTCTTT. It translates to CASSEHWVGLEAFF.

This clone appeared many times. The chain couples TRBV4-1 to TRBJ2-2, with a weak D call TRBD1 (5 bases). The CDR3 is 15 amino acids. Germline CDR1 and CDR2: MGHRA and YSYEKL. Trimming took off 4 bases at V and 5 bases at J, with 14 bases between the two ends. DNA of the CDR3: TGCGCCAGCAGCCCGTATGGGTCAGGGACCGGGGAGCTGTTTTTT. This translates into CASSPYGSGTGELFF.

The sample holds a few counts of this clone. The CDR3 region is CASSEGGGQTYEQYF. CDR3 coding DNA: TGTGCCAGCAGTGAAGGGGGGGGACAAACCTACGAGCAGTACTTC. The rearrangement links TRBV25-1 to TRBJ2-7, with D perhaps matching TRBD2 (7 bases). There are 15 residues in the CDR3. Trimming left V 2 bases short and J 2 bases short, with 13 bases between. CDR1 MGHDK and CDR2 SYGVNS come from the germline V gene.

The chain carries TRBV6-5 and TRBJ1-4; D is unclear. The CDR3 extends over 15 amino acids. Per germline, CDR1 MNHEY and CDR2 SVGAGI. The V end was cut by 0 bases, the J end by 3 bases, with 8 bases between. Here the CDR3 reads CASSYSWQSNEKLFF. The CDR3 DNA reads TGTGCCAGCAGTTACTCGTGGCAGTCTAATGAAAAACTGTTTTTT.

The chain is built from TRBV11-2 and TRBJ1-1; TRBD1 matches at 8 bases. CDR1 and CDR2 from the germline V gene are SGHAT and FQNNGV. The ends lost 4 bases at V and 0 bases at J; junction bases unmatched: 4. CDR3 length: 15 residues. The CDR3 DNA follows: TGTGCCAGCAGCTCTCGGACAGGGCTGAACACTGAAGCTTTCTTT. Residues: CASSSRTGLNTEAFF. The full variable domain, with the rest looked up from reference TRBV11-2 and TRBJ1-1, is EAGVAQSPRYKIIEKRQSVAFWCNPISGHATLYWYQQILGQGPKLLIQFQNNGVVDDSQLPKDRFSAERLKGVDSTLKIQPAKLEDSAVYLCASSSRTGLNTEAFFGQGTRLTVV.

CDR3 amino acids: CASSLRMGLNTEAFF. CDR3 DNA sequence: TGTGCCAGCAGCCTCCGGATGGGGCTGAACACTGAAGCTTTCTTT. The J gene is TRBJ1-1, the V gene TRBV11-2, with D maybe TRBD1 (5 bases). Trimming pared 5 bases from V and 0 bases from J, leaving 13 bases between. The germline V gene has CDR1 SGHAT and CDR2 FQNNGV. The CDR3 consists of 15 residues.

This clone was recorded only once. This chain connects TRBV27 to TRBJ2-5; D remains ambiguous. The end of the DNA fits TRBJ2-7 better, so the J call may be wrong. CDR3 size: 13 residues. Germline values: CDR1 MNHEY, CDR2 SMNVEV (reference sequence). The CDR3 bases are TGTGCCAGCTCCCCTAGTCCGGCTGGCGAGCAGTACTTC. Translation gives CASSPSPAGEQYF.

The chain links TRBV19 to TRBJ2-2, with TRBD1 identical over 7 bases. The junction had 4 bases not matched to a gene; V was cut back by 3 bases and J by 3 bases. Germline CDR1 and CDR2: LNHDA and SQIVND (reference sequence). The CDR3 spans 15 residues. The CDR3 is CASSISDRDTGELFF. The CDR3, as DNA: TGTGCCAGTAGTATCAGTGACAGGGACACCGGGGAGCTGTTTTTT.

This chain connects TRBV7-3 to TRBJ2-7; weak D call: TRBD2 (7 bases). Trimming cost V 5 bases and J 3 bases, with 17 bases left between them. The germline V gene encodes CDR1 SGHTA and CDR2 FQGTGA. CDR3 size: 15 residues. The CDR3 DNA follows: TGTGCCAGCAGCCAAGGGGGAGGGAAAGGCTACGAGCAGTACTTC. Translated, it gives CASSQGGGKGYEQYF.

The chain couples TRBV28 to TRBJ2-2, with TRBD2 matching 9 bases. The CDR3 extends over 15 amino acids. The junction had 7 bases not matched to a gene; V was cut back by 6 bases and J by 5 bases. The germline CDR1 and CDR2 sequences are MDHEN and SYDVKM. The CDR3 region is CASRRGLAKTGELFF. The CDR3 nucleotides are TGTGCCAGCAGGAGGGGACTAGCTAAAACCGGGGAGCTGTTTTTT.

This chain links TRBV28 with TRBJ2-5; 7 nucleotides line up with TRBD1. The CDR3 consists of 16 residues. The germline V gene has CDR1 MDHEN and CDR2 SYDVKM. The junction had 15 bases not matched to a gene; V was cut back by 6 bases and J by 5 bases. In DNA form, the CDR3 reads TGTGCCAGCAGCTTGCGGAAGGGGGCGACAGGGGAGACCCAGTACTTC. The encoded protein is CASSLRKGATGETQYF.

The rearrangement joins TRBV28 to TRBJ2-2, with 9 bases fitting TRBD1. The junction had 6 bases not matched to a gene; V was cut back by 4 bases and J by 6 bases. CDR3 size: 15 residues. Germline values: CDR1 MDHEN, CDR2 SYDVKM. This chain's CDR3 is CASSSRDRDSGELFF. Here the CDR3 DNA reads TGTGCCAGCAGTTCTCGGGACAGGGACTCCGGGGAGCTGTTTTTT. Drawing the rest from reference TRBV28 and TRBJ2-2, the complete variable domain is DVKVTQSSRYLVKRTGEKVFLECVQDMDHENMFWYRQDPGLGLRLIYFSYDVKMKEKGDIPEGYSVSREKKERFSLILESASTNQTSMYLCASSSRDRDSGELFFGEGSRLTVL.

This clone was observed a handful of times. The V and J genes are TRBV25-1 and TRBJ2-4; 16 bases agree with TRBD2. V lost 2 bases to trimming and J lost 5 bases; unmatched junction nucleotides: 6. Looked up from germline, CDR1 is MGHDK and CDR2 is SYGVNS. This CDR3 is 18 amino acids long. CDR3 in amino acids: CASSEHLGTSGGENIQYF. CDR3 nucleotide sequence: TGTGCCAGCAGTGAACATCTCGGGACTAGCGGGGGGGAAAACATTCAGTACTTC.

This clone was seen a handful of times. V and J are TRBV11-3 and TRBJ2-3; 12 bases fit TRBD2. Germline loops: CDR1 SGHNT, CDR2 YENEEA. CDR3 size: 16 residues. V gave up 5 bases and J gave up 0 bases; unmatched junction bases: 3. The CDR3 protein is CASSLGLAGSTDTQYF. The CDR3 nucleotides read TGTGCCAGCAGCCTCGGACTAGCGGGGAGCACAGATACGCAGTATTTT.

The V gene is TRBV19, the J gene TRBJ1-2; TRBD1 aligns across 8 bases. The CDR3 is 13 residues long. CDR1 and CDR2 from the germline V gene are LNHDA and SQIVND (reference sequence). With V trimmed by 5 bases and J by 8 bases, 7 bases remained unmatched. CDR3 coding DNA: TGTGCCAGTAGTCCTCGCACAGGGGGAGGCTACACCTTC. This sequence encodes CASSPRTGGGYTF.

The chain recombines TRBV2 with TRBJ1-1; D may be TRBD1 (5 bases). Germline V CDR1 and CDR2: SNHLY, FYNNEI. The germline V and J ends were trimmed by 6 bases and 6 bases, with 11 bases remaining between them. The CDR3 sequence is 12 residues long. CDR3 protein: CASRDGHPEAFF. The CDR3 nucleotides read TGTGCCAGCAGGGACGGACACCCTGAAGCTTTCTTT.

The rearrangement uses TRBV4-2 and TRBJ2-1; the match to TRBD2 covers 16 bases. In germline, CDR1 is LGHNA, CDR2 YNFKEQ. Trimming cost V 1 base and J 8 bases; bases outside gene matches: 2. The length of the CDR3 is 16 residues. CDR3 bases: TGTGCCAGCAGCCAAGCCGGGACTAGCGGGGGGGATGAGCAGTTCTTC. This sequence encodes CASSQAGTSGGDEQFF.

The chain is built from TRBV18 and TRBJ1-5; no clear D gene. The CDR3 is 13 residues long. CDR1 and CDR2 (germline): KGHSH, LQKENI. Trimming removed 3 bases from V and 3 bases from J, with 6 bases in between. In DNA form, the CDR3 reads TGTGCCAGCTCACCCTTGTCCAATCAGCCCCAGCATTTT. This gives the protein CASSPLSNQPQHF.

The chain employs TRBV29-1 and TRBJ1-2; 9 bases match TRBD1. The CDR3 is made up of 15 amino acids. The ends lost 7 bases at V and 3 bases at J; junction bases unmatched: 12. Per germline, CDR1 SQVTM and CDR2 ANQGSEA. In DNA form, the CDR3 reads TGCAGCGCCGACAACGAGGGACAGGGCGACTATGGCTACACCTTC. Translated: CSADNEGQGDYGYTF.